This T cell receptor beta chain was identified during a study of T cell changes during pregnancy in multiple sclerosis. This CDR3 is built from 14 residues. CDR1 and CDR2 (germline): SQVTM, ANQGSEA. V was clipped by 3 bases and J by 4 bases; unmatched bases: 6. Produced via immunoSEQ multiplex PCR; TCRdb's table is partial and in-frame only. The data contain some 80,000 clones, more than 90% of them singletons. This clone was recorded once. The clonotype originates from a female donor with multiple sclerosis, enrolled in a pregnancy study. J is TRBJ2-3 and V is TRBV29-1; 8 positions agree with TRBD2. The source material was peripheral blood, sampled in the second trimester of pregnancy. In DNA, the CDR3 is TGCAGCGTTGAGTCGGGACTAGTCGCAGATACGCAGTATTTT. Protein: CSVESGLVADTQYF.